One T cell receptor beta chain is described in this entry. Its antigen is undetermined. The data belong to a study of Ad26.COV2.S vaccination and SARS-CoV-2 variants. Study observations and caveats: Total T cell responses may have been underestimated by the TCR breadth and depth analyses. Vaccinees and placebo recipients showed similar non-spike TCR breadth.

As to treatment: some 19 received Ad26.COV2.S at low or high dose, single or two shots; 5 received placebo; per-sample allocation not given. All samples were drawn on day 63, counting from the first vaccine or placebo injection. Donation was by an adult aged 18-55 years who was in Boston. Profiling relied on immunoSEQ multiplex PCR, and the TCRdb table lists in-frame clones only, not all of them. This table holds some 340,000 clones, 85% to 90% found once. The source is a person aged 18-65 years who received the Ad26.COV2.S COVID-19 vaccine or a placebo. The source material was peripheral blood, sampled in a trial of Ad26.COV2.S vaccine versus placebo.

CDR3 protein: CASSREVLGLYGYTF. In DNA, the CDR3 is TGTGCCAGCAGCCGTGAAGTTCTGGGCCTTTATGGCTACACCTTC. The chain combines TRBV5-6 with TRBJ1-2; no firm D call. The CDR3 totals 15 residues. CDR1 and CDR2 from the germline V gene are SGHDT and YYEEEE. V lost 4 bases and J lost 5, with 18 bases in between.